A few counts support the clone carrying this TCR beta chain. The entirety of the isolated RNA underwent reverse transcription, so expressed TCRB transcripts were sequenced. Data came from immunoSEQ multiplex PCR; TCRdb stores just in-frame clones and leaves some out. Of hundreds of thousands of clones in the sample, 11% were seen once. The data were taken from a study of beta chain features in type 1 diabetes. Trimming cost V 5 bases and J 5 bases, with 15 bases left between them. The CDR3 extends over 14 amino acids. Per germline, CDR1 SGHTA and CDR2 FQGTGA. The rearrangement joins TRBV7-3 to TRBJ2-5; D perhaps matches TRBD1 (6 bases). The sequencing input was naive CD4+ T cells from blood. The receptor comes from a woman in her twenties or thirties in good health. The CDR3 DNA sequence: TGTGCCAGCAGCATACAGGGTTCCGGCGAGACCCAGTACTTC. Translating gives CASSIQGSGETQYF.